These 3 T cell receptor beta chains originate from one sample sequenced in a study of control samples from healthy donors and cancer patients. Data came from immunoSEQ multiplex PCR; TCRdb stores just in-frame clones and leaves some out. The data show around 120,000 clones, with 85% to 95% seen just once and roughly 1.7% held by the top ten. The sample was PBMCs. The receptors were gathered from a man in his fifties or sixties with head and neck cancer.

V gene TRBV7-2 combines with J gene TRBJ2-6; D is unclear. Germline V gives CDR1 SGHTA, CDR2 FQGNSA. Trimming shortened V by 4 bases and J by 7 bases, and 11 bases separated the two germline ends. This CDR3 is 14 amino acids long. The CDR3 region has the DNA TGTGCCAGCAGCTATTATCTGGATGCCAACGTCCTGACTTTC. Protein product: CASSYYLDANVLTF.

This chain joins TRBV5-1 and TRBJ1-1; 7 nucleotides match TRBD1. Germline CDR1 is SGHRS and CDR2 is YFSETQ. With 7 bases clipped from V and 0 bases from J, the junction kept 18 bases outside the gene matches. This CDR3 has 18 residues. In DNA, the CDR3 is TGCGCCAGCTCCACCCCGAGCAACAGGGGAAGCATGAACACTGAAGCTTTCTTT. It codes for CASSTPSNRGSMNTEAFF.

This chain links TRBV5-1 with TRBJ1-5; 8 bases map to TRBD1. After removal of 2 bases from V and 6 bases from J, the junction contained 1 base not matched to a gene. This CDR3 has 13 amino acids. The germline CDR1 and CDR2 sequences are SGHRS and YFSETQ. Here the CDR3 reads CASSFTGGQPQHF. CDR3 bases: TGCGCCAGCAGCTTCACAGGGGGTCAGCCCCAGCATTTT.